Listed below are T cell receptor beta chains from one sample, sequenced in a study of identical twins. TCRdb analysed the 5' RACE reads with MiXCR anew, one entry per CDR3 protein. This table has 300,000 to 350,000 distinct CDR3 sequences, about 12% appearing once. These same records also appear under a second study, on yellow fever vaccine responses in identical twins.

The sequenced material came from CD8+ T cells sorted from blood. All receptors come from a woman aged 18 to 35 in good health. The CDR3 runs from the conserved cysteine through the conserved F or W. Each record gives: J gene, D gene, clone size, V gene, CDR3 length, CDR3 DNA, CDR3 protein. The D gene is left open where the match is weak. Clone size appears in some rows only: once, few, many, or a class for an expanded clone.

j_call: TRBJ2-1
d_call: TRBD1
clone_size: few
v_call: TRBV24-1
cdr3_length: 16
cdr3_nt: TGTGCCACCAGTGATTTGGGGACAGGGACGAGAGGTGAGCAGTTCTTC
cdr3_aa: CATSDLGTGTRGEQFF

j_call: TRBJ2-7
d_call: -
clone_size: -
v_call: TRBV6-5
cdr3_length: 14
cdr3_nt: TGTGCCAGCAGTTACGAGGACAGTCCGTACGAGCAGTACTTC
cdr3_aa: CASSYEDSPYEQYF

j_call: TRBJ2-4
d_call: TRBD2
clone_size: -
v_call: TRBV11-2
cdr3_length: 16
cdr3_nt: TGTGCCAGCAGCCCAACTAGCGGCACAGCCAAAAACATTCAGTACTTC
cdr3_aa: CASSPTSGTAKNIQYF

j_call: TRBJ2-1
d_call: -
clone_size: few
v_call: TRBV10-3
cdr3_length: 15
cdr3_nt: TGTGCCATCAGTCATCCGACAGGTATCTACAATGAGCAGTTCTTC
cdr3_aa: CAISHPTGIYNEQFF

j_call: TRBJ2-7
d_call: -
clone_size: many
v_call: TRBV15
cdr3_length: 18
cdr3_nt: TGTGCCACCAGCAGAGATCTAGACTATCGACTCCTACCCTACGAGCAGTACTTC
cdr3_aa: CATSRDLDYRLLPYEQYF

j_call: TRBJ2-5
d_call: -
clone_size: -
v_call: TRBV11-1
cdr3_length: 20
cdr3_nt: TGTGCCAGCAGCTCCAAGGGGTTTGGGGGCGCGGGAGTCTTAATTCGGACCCAGTACTTC
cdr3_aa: CASSSKGFGGAGVLIRTQYF

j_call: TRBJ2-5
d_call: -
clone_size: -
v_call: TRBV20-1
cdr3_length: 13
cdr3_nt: TGCAGTGCTAGAGCCGGGGGCCCTCCTTCCCAGTACTTC
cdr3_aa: CSARAGGPPSQYF

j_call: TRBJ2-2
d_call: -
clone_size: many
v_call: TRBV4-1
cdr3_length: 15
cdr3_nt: TGCGCCAGCAGTATACTAGTTGGGGGGACCGGGGAGCTGTTTTTT
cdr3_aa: CASSILVGGTGELFF

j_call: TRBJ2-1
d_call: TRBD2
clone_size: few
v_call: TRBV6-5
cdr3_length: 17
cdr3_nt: TGTGCCAGCAGTCAGCTCGGGCGGGGGGGCTCCTACAATGAGCAGTTCTTC
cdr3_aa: CASSQLGRGGSYNEQFF

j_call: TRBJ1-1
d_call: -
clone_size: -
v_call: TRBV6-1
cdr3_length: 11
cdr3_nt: TGTGCCAGCAGTGACCACACTGAAGCTTTCTTT
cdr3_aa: CASSDHTEAFF

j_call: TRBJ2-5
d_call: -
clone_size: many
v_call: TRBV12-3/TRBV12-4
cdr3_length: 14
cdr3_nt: TGTGCCAGCAGTTTTTTGCGGGCCCAAGAGACCCAGTACTTC
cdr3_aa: CASSFLRAQETQYF

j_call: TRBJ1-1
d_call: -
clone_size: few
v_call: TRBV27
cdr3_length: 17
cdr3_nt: TGTGCCAGCAGTTTAATATCGCTCGGCGGGGAGAGTACTGAAGCTTTCTTT
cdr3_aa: CASSLISLGGESTEAFF

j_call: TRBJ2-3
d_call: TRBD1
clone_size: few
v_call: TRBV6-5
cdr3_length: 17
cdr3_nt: TGTGCCAGCAGTACCGACAGGGGAGGTGATCTTCGGGATACGCAGTATTTT
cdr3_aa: CASSTDRGGDLRDTQYF

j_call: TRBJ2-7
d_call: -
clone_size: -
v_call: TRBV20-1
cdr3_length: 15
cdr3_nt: TGCAGTGCTATTCAAACGGGTCACCCGGAGTACGAGCAGTACTTC
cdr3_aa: CSAIQTGHPEYEQYF

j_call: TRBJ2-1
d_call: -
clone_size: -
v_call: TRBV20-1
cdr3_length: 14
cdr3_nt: TGCAGTGCACCCTTAACGGAGATTTACAATGAGCAGTTCTTC
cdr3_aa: CSAPLTEIYNEQFF

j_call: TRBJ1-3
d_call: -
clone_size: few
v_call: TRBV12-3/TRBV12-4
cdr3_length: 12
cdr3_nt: TGTGCCAGCAGTTTTACCTCGGACACCATATATTTT
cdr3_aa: CASSFTSDTIYF

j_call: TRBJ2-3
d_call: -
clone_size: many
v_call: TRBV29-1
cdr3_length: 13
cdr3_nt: TGCAGCGTTGACGGGAGTAGTGCAGATACGCAGTATTTT
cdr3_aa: CSVDGSSADTQYF

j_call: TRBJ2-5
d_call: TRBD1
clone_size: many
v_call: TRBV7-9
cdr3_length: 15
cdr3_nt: TGTGCCAGCGGACTAGGACAGGGGAAGTGGGAGACCCAGTACTTC
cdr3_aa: CASGLGQGKWETQYF

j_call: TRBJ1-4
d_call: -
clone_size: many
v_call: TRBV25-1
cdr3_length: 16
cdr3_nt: TGTGCCAGCAGTCCCGGGCCTGATATTTCCGGTGAAAAACTGTTTTTT
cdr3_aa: CASSPGPDISGEKLFF

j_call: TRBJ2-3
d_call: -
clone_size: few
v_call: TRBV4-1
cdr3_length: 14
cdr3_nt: TGCGCCAGCAGCCTTTCGGGACTTACAGATACGCAGTATTTT
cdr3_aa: CASSLSGLTDTQYF

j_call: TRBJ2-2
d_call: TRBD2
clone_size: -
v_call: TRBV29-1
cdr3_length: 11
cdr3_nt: TGCGGCGTTGGCGGGACTAGGCGACTGTTTTTT
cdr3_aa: CGVGGTRRLFF

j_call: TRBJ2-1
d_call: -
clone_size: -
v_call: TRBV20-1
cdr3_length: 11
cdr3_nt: TGCAGTGCTAGTCGAGGTAATGAGCAGTTCTTC
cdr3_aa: CSASRGNEQFF

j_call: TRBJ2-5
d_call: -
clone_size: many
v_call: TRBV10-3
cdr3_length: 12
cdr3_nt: TGTGCCATGGGACATTCCTTGGAGACCCAGTACTTC
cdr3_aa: CAMGHSLETQYF

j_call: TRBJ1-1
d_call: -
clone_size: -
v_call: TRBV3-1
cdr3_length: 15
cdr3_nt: TGTGCCAGCAGCCAAGGGTTAGTCATGAACACTGAAGCTTTCTTT
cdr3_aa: CASSQGLVMNTEAFF

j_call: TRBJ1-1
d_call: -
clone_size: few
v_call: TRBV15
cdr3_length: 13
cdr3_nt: TGTGCCACCAGCGGGGCCCGAAACACTGAAGCTTTCTTT
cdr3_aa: CATSGARNTEAFF

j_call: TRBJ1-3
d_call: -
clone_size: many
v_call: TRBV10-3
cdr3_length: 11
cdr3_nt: TGTGCCATCAGCCCTGGAAACACCATATATTTT
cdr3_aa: CAISPGNTIYF

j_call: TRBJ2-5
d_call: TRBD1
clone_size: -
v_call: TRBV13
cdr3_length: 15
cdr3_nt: TGTGCCAGCAGCGAAACTGCAGGACAGGAGGAGACCCAGTACTTC
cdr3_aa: CASSETAGQEETQYF

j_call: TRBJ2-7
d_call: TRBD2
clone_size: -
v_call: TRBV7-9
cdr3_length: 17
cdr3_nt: TGTGCCAGCAGCTTAGCCGCCCTAGCGGCCGGGGGTGGGGAGCAGTACTTC
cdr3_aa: CASSLAALAAGGGEQYF

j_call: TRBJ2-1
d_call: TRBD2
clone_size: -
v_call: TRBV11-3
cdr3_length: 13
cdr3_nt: TGTGCCAGCAGCTTTAGCGGGGGGGTGGAGCAGTTCTTC
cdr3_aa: CASSFSGGVEQFF

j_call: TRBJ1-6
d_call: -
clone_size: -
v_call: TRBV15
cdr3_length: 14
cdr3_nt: TGTGCCACCAGCAGAGATGGTCAGGGATCACCCCTCCACTTT
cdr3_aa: CATSRDGQGSPLHF

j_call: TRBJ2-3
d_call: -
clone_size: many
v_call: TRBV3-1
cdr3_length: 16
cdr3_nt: TGTGCCAGCAGCCAAGGGGCGGGGGCTAGCACAGATACGCAGTATTTT
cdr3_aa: CASSQGAGASTDTQYF

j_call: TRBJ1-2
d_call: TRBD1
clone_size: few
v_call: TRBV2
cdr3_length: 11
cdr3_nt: TGTGCCAACCCGGACAGGGTTGGCTACACCTTC
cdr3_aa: CANPDRVGYTF

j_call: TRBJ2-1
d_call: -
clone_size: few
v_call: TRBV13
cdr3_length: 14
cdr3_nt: TGTGCCAGCAGCCCACGACAGGGAGGAGATGAGCAGTTCTTC
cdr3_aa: CASSPRQGGDEQFF

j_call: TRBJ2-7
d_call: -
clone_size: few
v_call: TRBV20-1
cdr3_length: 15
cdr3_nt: TGCAGTGCTAGAGATTTCGAGACGGCCTCCTACGAGCAGTACTTC
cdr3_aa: CSARDFETASYEQYF

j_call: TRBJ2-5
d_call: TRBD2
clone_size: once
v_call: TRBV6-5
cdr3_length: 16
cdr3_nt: TGTGCCAGCAGGTTACGACTAGCGGGGGGGCTGGAGACCCAGTACTTC
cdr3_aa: CASRLRLAGGLETQYF

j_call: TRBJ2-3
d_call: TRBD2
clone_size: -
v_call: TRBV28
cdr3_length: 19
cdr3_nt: TGTGCCAGCAGTTCTCTGGGAACGGGGGGGCCTCGGGGCACAGATACGCAGTATTTT
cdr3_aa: CASSSLGTGGPRGTDTQYF

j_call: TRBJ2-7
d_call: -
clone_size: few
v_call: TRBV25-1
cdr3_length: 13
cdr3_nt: TGTGCCAGCAGTGAAAGGGGCGGCTACGAGCAGTACTTC
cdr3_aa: CASSERGGYEQYF

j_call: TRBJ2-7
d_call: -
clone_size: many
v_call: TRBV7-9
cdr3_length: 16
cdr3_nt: TGTGCCAGCAGCTTAGGCTCAGGGGCGTCATCCTACGAGCAGTACTTC
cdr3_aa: CASSLGSGASSYEQYF

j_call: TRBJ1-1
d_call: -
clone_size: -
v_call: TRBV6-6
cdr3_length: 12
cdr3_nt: TGTGCCAGCAGTGCAGGGGTCACTGAAGCTTTCTTT
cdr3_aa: CASSAGVTEAFF

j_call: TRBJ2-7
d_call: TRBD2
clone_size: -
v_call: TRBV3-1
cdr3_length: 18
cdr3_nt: TGTGCCAGCAGCCAAGAACCGGGACTAGCTATCTTCGGCTACGAGCAGTACTTC
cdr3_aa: CASSQEPGLAIFGYEQYF

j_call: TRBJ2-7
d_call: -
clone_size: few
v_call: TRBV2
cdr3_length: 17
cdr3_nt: TGTGCCAGCAGTAAAAGGGATGCAGAACCCACTACGGGGGAGCAGTACTTC
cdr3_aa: CASSKRDAEPTTGEQYF